The 14 T cell receptor beta chains below all came from one sample that was sequenced in a study of CD8 T cells in ankylosing spondylitis. Study observations and caveats: A TCR beta motif of fewer than ten highly homologous variants seemed to mark ankylosing spondylitis blood.

These receptors lack a known antigen. Using its own MiXCR run on the 5' RACE reads, TCRdb lists one record per CDR3 protein. Of fewer than 500,000 distinct CDR3 sequences detected, about 22% appear once; the ten largest clones hold about 16%. Sequencing was performed on blood, either unsorted or a sorted T cell fraction (not recorded which). The receptors stem from a male donor with ankylosing spondylitis.

This clonotype came up a few times. The CDR3 loop is CASTPGLAYNEQFF. The CDR3 DNA follows: TGTGCCAGCACTCCGGGACTAGCCTACAATGAGCAGTTCTTC. The J gene is TRBJ2-1, the V gene TRBV12-3 or TRBV12-4; 8 bases line up with TRBD2. With V trimmed by 7 bases and J by 2 bases, 4 bases remained unmatched. This CDR3 spans 14 amino acids.

This clonotype has only a few counts. This rearrangement joins TRBV7-9 to TRBJ2-4; D might be TRBD2 (5 bases). The V and J ends lost 5 bases and 8 bases respectively, with 13 bases between them. CDR1 is SEHNR, CDR2 FQNEAQ, per germline (reference sequence). The CDR3 is made up of 13 amino acids. The DNA for the CDR3 is TGTGCCAGCAGCCCCCGGACTGAATACATTCAGTACTTC. It yields the protein CASSPRTEYIQYF. Combining the CDR3 with reference TRBV7-9 and TRBJ2-4 gives the whole variable domain DTGVSQNPRHKITKRGQNVTFRCDPISEHNRLYWYRQTLGQGPEFLTYFQNEAQLEKSRLLSDRFSAERPKGSFSTLEIQRTEQGDSAMYLCASSPRTEYIQYFGAGTRLSVL.

In the case of this clonotype: Sequence at one end of the junction differs from germline and may be a read error. The CDR3 is CASSPRTSGSYERFF. CDR3 in DNA: TGTGCCAGCAGCCCTCGGACTAGCGGGAGCTATGAGCGGTTCTTC. The chain couples TRBV5-5 to TRBJ2-1; 13 nucleotides match TRBD2. In germline, CDR1 is SGHKS, CDR2 YYEKEE (reference sequence). This CDR3 comprises 15 residues.

At least ten counts were recorded for this clonotype. The chain carries TRBV6-5 and TRBJ1-6; 8 nucleotides agree with TRBD1. The CDR3 loop spans 14 amino acids. Germline V lookup: CDR1 MNHEY, CDR2 SVGAGI. Trimming cost V 3 bases and J 10 bases; bases outside gene matches: 5. In DNA, the CDR3 is TGTGCCAGCAGTTATGCGGACAGGGAATCACCCCTCCACTTT. Protein product: CASSYADRESPLHF.

The chain links TRBV13 to TRBJ2-3, with 10 bases matching TRBD2. This CDR3 contains 18 residues. The V gene end was trimmed by 4 bases and the J gene end by 2 bases; junction bases not matched to a gene: 12. Germline CDR1 is PRHDT and CDR2 is FYEKMQ (reference sequence). The CDR3 region has the DNA TGTGCCAGCAGCTCCCGGCCAGTAGCGGGAGGTTTCACAGATACGCAGTATTTT. Translating gives CASSSRPVAGGFTDTQYF.

V is TRBV11-1 and J is TRBJ2-7, with TRBD1 matching over 9 bases. The CDR3 contains 16 residues. Trimming cost V 2 bases and J 5 bases; bases outside gene matches: 10. Germline assignment: CDR1 SGHAT and CDR2 FQDESV (reference sequence). For the CDR3, the DNA is TGTGCCAGCAGCTTACACTTCGGGACAGGGTCCAACGAGCAGTACTTC. Translating it yields CASSLHFGTGSNEQYF. Full variable domain (remainder filled in from reference TRBV11-1 and TRBJ2-7): EAEVAQSPRYKITEKSQAVAFWCDPISGHATLYWYRQILGQGPELLVQFQDESVVDDSQLPKDRFSAERLKGVDSTLKIQPAELGDSAMYLCASSLHFGTGSNEQYFGPGTRLTVT.

This clonotype was observed a handful of times. The rearrangement joins TRBV21-1 to TRBJ2-2; TRBD1, as called in the table, went unchecked against the DNA. TRBV21-1 counts as a pseudogene. The CDR3 is made up of 17 amino acids. CDR3: CASTEGQGMRGAGELFF. CDR3 sequence (DNA): TGTGCCAGCACCGAGGGACAGGGGATGAGAGGGGCCGGGGAGCTGTTTTTT.

The rearrangement joins TRBV6-2 or TRBV6-3 to TRBJ2-5, with TRBD2 identical over 13 bases. V gave up 1 base and J gave up 4 bases; unmatched junction bases: 18. Germline lookup yields CDR1 MNHEY and CDR2 SVGEGT. The CDR3 runs to 21 residues. This CDR3 is CASSYYPRTSGSDGARETQYF. CDR3 bases: TGTGCCAGCAGTTACTACCCCCGGACTAGCGGGAGCGACGGGGCCCGAGAGACCCAGTACTTC.

In this sample, this clonotype turned up many times. The gene calls are TRBV9 and TRBJ2-7; the D gene is possibly TRBD1 (5 bases). The V end was cut by 5 bases, the J end by 2 bases, with 14 bases between. This CDR3 contains 14 residues. CDR1 SGDLS and CDR2 YYNGEE come from the germline V gene. Written as DNA, the CDR3 is TGTGCCAGCAGTGCTACAGGACGGACCTACGAGCAGTACTTC. Protein product: CASSATGRTYEQYF.

The chain links TRBV6-5 to TRBJ1-6, with 7 nucleotides matching TRBD1. CDR1 and CDR2 (germline): MNHEY, SVGAGI. The CDR3 is 15 amino acids. Trimming at V came to 2 bases and at J to 14 bases, leaving 12 bases not matched to a gene. This CDR3 reads CASSYGGRGELSLHF. The CDR3 DNA follows: TGTGCCAGCAGTTACGGCGGCAGGGGGGAATTATCCCTCCACTTT.

This clonotype turned up a few times. The chain uses TRBV7-3 and TRBJ2-5; D might be TRBD2 (7 bases). Between the trimmed V and J ends, which lost 5 bases and 4 bases, there was a span of 23 bases. Germline V gives CDR1 SGHTA, CDR2 FQGTGA. The CDR3 loop spans 17 amino acids. The CDR3 DNA is TGTGCCAGCAGCCCAGAGGGGGGGCTAGGGGGACGAGAGACCCAGTACTTC. Residues: CASSPEGGLGGRETQYF.

This clonotype was found once. J is TRBJ1-2 and V is TRBV4-1, with TRBD1 identical over 7 bases. This CDR3 spans 15 amino acids. From germline, CDR1 is MGHRA and CDR2 YSYEKL. V dropped 2 bases and J dropped 5; count of bases not matched to a gene: 8. CDR3 sequence: CASSQTPGQSYGYTF. As DNA, the CDR3 is TGCGCCAGCAGCCAAACACCGGGACAGAGTTATGGCTACACCTTC.

This clonotype was found many times. V and J are TRBV29-1 and TRBJ2-7; D uncertain. Germline V lookup: CDR1 SQVTM, CDR2 ANQGSEA. V was clipped by 7 bases and J by 0 bases, with 7 bases between them. The CDR3 loop spans 11 amino acids. CDR3 amino acids: CSAQSSYEQYF. In DNA form, the CDR3 reads TGCAGCGCTCAGAGCTCCTACGAGCAGTACTTC.

The chain carries TRBV7-3 and TRBJ2-3, with D unresolved. V gave up 3 bases and J gave up 4 bases, with 8 bases separating them. There are 13 residues in the CDR3. The V gene's germline CDR1 is SGHTA and CDR2 FQGTGA. The CDR3 sequence is CASSFQFADTQYF. In DNA form, the CDR3 reads TGTGCCAGCAGCTTTCAATTCGCAGATACGCAGTATTTT.